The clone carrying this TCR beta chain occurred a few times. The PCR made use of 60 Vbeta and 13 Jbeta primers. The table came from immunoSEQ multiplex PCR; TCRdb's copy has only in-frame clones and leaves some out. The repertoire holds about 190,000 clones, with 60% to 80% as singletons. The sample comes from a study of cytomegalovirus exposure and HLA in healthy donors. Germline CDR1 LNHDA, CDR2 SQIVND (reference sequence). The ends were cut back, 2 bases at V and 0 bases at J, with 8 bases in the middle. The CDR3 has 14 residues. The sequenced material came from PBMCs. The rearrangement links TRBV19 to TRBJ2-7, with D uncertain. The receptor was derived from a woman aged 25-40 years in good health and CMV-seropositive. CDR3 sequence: CASSITASSYEQYF. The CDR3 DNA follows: TGTGCCAGTAGTATAACTGCTAGCTCCTACGAGCAGTACTTC.